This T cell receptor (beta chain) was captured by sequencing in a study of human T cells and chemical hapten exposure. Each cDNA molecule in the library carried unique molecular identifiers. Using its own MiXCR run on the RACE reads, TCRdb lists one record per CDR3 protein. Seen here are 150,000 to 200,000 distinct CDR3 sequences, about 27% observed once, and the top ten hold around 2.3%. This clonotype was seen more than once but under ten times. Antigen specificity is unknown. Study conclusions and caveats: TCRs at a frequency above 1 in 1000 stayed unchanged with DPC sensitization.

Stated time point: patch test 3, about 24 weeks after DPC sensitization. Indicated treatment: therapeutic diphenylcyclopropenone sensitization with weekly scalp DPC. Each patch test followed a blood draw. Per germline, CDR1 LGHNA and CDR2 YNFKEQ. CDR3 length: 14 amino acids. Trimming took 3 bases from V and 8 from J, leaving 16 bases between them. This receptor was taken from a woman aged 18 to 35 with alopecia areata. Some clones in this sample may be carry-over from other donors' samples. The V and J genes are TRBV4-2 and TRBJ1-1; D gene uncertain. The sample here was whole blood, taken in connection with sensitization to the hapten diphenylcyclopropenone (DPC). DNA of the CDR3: TGTGCCAGCAGCCAGAGCTTTTCAGGTGCAGAAGCTTTCTTT. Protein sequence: CASSQSFSGAEAFF.